The rows below give T cell receptor beta chains drawn from one sample of a study of T cells after posttransplantation cyclophosphamide. Only in-frame clones appear in the TCRdb table, and some are missing; sequencing was by immunoSEQ multiplex PCR. The table has about 14,000 clones, under 85% seen once. The specimen was memory CD4+ T cells sorted from PBMCs. These receptor sequences come from a middle-aged man. The CDR3 runs from the conserved cysteine through the conserved F or W. Clone size appears in some rows only: once, few, many, or a class for an expanded clone.

CDR3: CASSLQGGSYNEQFF
J: TRBJ2-1
V: TRBV14
size: -
length: 15

CDR3: CASSFADRRVGYTF
J: TRBJ1-2
V: TRBV27
size: few
length: 14

CDR3: CASRRDRGIYGYTF
J: TRBJ1-2
V: TRBV19
size: -
length: 14

CDR3: CASSPLGNTIYF
J: TRBJ1-3
V: TRBV4-1
size: -
length: 12

CDR3: CSVYSGTNTEAFF
J: TRBJ1-1
V: TRBV29-1
size: -
length: 13

CDR3: CASSLGQGWMKAYPYNEQFF
J: TRBJ2-1
V: TRBV27
size: -
length: 20

CDR3: CASSPPIGAGELFF
J: TRBJ2-2
V: TRBV18
size: -
length: 14

CDR3: CSVSMGANQPQHF
J: TRBJ1-5
V: TRBV29-1
size: -
length: 13

CDR3: CASTPSTDTQYF
J: TRBJ2-3
V: TRBV6-8
size: -
length: 12

CDR3: CASSLLETGGTYEQYF
J: TRBJ2-7
V: TRBV7-9
size: -
length: 16

CDR3: CASSVQPTGELFF
J: TRBJ2-2
V: TRBV11-2
size: -
length: 13

CDR3: CASSPDSANTGELFF
J: TRBJ2-2
V: TRBV7-3
size: -
length: 15

CDR3: CASRPRFTSPLHF
J: TRBJ1-6
V: TRBV2
size: few
length: 13

CDR3: CASSSSRGQENTGELFF
J: TRBJ2-2
V: TRBV7-8
size: once
length: 17

CDR3: CASSPRRGGDGYEQYF
J: TRBJ2-7
V: TRBV7-2
size: once
length: 16

CDR3: CASSPSGRANNEQFF
J: TRBJ2-1
V: TRBV7-3
size: -
length: 15

CDR3: CASSRDINTGELFF
J: TRBJ2-2
V: TRBV7-2
size: -
length: 14

CDR3: CASRFGGTDTQYF
J: TRBJ2-3
V: TRBV28
size: -
length: 13

CDR3: CASSIAAGGEQFF
J: TRBJ2-1
V: TRBV19
size: once
length: 13

CDR3: CASSSIGAGSLHF
J: TRBJ1-6
V: TRBV28
size: -
length: 13

CDR3: CASSLGLAGKGGSYEQYF
J: TRBJ2-7
V: TRBV5-1
size: -
length: 18

CDR3: CASSVGTGNQPQHF
J: TRBJ1-5
V: TRBV6-1
size: -
length: 14

CDR3: CASSQESGGELFF
J: TRBJ2-2
V: TRBV4-2
size: few
length: 13

CDR3: CASSLGRQGYEQYF
J: TRBJ2-7
V: TRBV5-1
size: once
length: 14

CDR3: CASSPLPGTGELSNYGYTF
J: TRBJ1-2
V: TRBV18
size: -
length: 19

CDR3: CASRGPSSNQPQHF
J: TRBJ1-5
V: TRBV19
size: -
length: 14

CDR3: CAIRRQGGSGANVLTF
J: TRBJ2-6
V: TRBV10-3
size: few
length: 16

CDR3: CASSRVGTSYEQYF
J: TRBJ2-7
V: TRBV11-3
size: -
length: 14